A single sample is the source of the 10 T cell receptor beta chains below, sequenced in a study of T cells after somatic rescue of genetic block. The protocol was immunoSEQ multiplex PCR, while the TCRdb copy is restricted to in-frame clones and leaves out a portion. The table lists nearly 10,000 clones, around 69% of them singletons. Material: peripheral blood mononuclear cells (PBMCs). The receptor source for this set is a boy younger than 18.

The J gene is TRBJ2-7, the V gene TRBV5-1; TRBD2 is a possible D gene (6 bases). V was clipped by 0 bases and J by 2 bases, with 12 bases between them. In germline, CDR1 is SGHRS, CDR2 YFSETQ. This CDR3 has 15 residues. The CDR3 DNA reads as TGCGCCAGCAGCTTGGAACAGCGGGTAGCCTACGAGCAGTACTTC. Protein product: CASSLEQRVAYEQYF.

This rearrangement joins TRBV5-1 to TRBJ2-1; 12 nucleotides agree with TRBD2. This CDR3 is built from 16 residues. CDR1 is SGHRS and CDR2 is YFSETQ in the germline V gene. With 0 bases clipped from V and 6 bases from J, the junction kept 4 bases outside the gene matches. In DNA form, the CDR3 reads TGCGCCAGCAGCTTGGAACTAGCGGGGGGACCCAATGAGCAGTTCTTC. It yields the protein CASSLELAGGPNEQFF.

The V and J genes are TRBV5-4 and TRBJ1-2, with D perhaps matching TRBD1 (6 bases). The V end lost 0 bases, the J end lost 6 bases, and 9 bases lay between the germline ends. CDR1 is SGHNT, CDR2 YYREEE, per germline (reference sequence). There are 13 residues in the CDR3. Here the CDR3 DNA reads TGTGCCAGCAGCTTGGCTGGGGGCGATGGCTACACCTTC. Its translation: CASSLAGGDGYTF.

The CDR3 bases are TGCGCCAGCAGCTCGGGACAGTTGCGAGAGACCCAGTACTTC. As protein: CASSSGQLRETQYF. The chain has TRBV5-1 and TRBJ2-5, with 7 positions matching TRBD1. The germline V gene has CDR1 SGHRS and CDR2 YFSETQ. This CDR3 has 14 amino acids. Trimming removed 3 bases from V and 4 bases from J; junction bases left unmatched: 6.

The chain links TRBV2 to TRBJ2-3; TRBD2 agrees at 8 bases. CDR3 length equals 16 residues. Germline CDR1 SNHLY, CDR2 FYNNEI. V shed 1 base and J 2 bases; nucleotides not matched to a gene: 5. The CDR3 sequence is CASSEGRRGATDTQYF. The CDR3 nucleotides are TGTGCCAGCAGTGAAGGGAGGCGGGGGGCCACAGATACGCAGTATTTT. Full variable domain (rest looked up from reference TRBV2 and TRBJ2-3): EPEVTQTPSHQVTQMGQEVILRCVPISNHLYFYWYRQILGQKVEFLVSFYNNEISEKSEIFDDQFSVERPDGSNFTLKIRSTKLEDSAMYFCASSEGRRGATDTQYFGPGTRLTVL.

V gene TRBV6-4 combines with J gene TRBJ2-3, with D tentatively TRBD1 (6 bases). Germline CDR1 reads MRHNA; CDR2 reads SNTAGT. V gave up 8 bases and J gave up 2 bases, with 11 bases separating them. This CDR3 is 13 amino acids long. The CDR3 loop reads CASSGHITDTQYF. The CDR3 coding sequence is TGTGCCAGCTCGGGACACATCACAGATACGCAGTATTTT.

This clone was counted only a few times. The CDR3 DNA is TGTGCCAGCTCACCCGGACTAGCGAGATCATACGAGCAGTACTTC. Translated, it gives CASSPGLARSYEQYF. The rearrangement links TRBV18 to TRBJ2-7; 9 nucleotides align to TRBD2. CDR1 is KGHSH, CDR2 LQKENI, per germline. This CDR3 spans 15 amino acids. V gave up 3 bases and J gave up 4 bases; unmatched junction bases: 7. Together with reference TRBV18 and TRBJ2-7, the CDR3 gives the full variable domain: NAGVMQNPRHLVRRRGQEARLRCSPMKGHSHVYWYRQLPEEGLKFMVYLQKENIIDESGMPKERFSAEFPKEGPSILRIQQVVRGDSAAYFCASSPGLARSYEQYFGPGTRLTVT.

The V call is TRBV27, the J call TRBJ1-6, with 7 bases aligning to TRBD1. V lost 3 bases to trimming and J lost 6 bases; unmatched junction nucleotides: 2. Per the germline V gene, CDR1 is MNHEY and CDR2 is SMNVEV (reference sequence). The CDR3 is 14 residues long. The CDR3 DNA follows: TGTGCCAGCAGTTTGGGGACAGTTAATTCACCCCTCCACTTT. It encodes CASSLGTVNSPLHF.

The CDR3 DNA reads as TGTGCCAGCTCACCGCTCCAAGAGACCCAGTACTTC. This sequence encodes CASSPLQETQYF. This sequence joins TRBV18 and TRBJ2-5; D is undetermined. V shed 3 bases and J shed 1 base, with 3 bases lying between them. Germline V gene data show CDR1 as KGHSH and CDR2 as LQKENI. The CDR3 contains 12 residues.

The J gene is TRBJ1-2, the V gene TRBV6-1; TRBD1 matches 7 bases. Per the germline V gene, CDR1 is MNHNS and CDR2 is SASEGT. The length of the CDR3 is 15 residues. V shed 4 bases, J shed 4 bases, and the junction held 9 bases outside the gene matches. The CDR3 region is CASSASATGSYGYTF. The CDR3 DNA reads as TGTGCCAGCAGTGCCTCAGCGACAGGGTCCTATGGCTACACCTTC.